The next 17 T cell receptor beta chains were all read from a single sample in a study of blood T cell repertoires in COVID-19. The data were produced by immunoSEQ multiplex PCR, yet TCRdb's version contains in-frame clones alone and is incomplete. The table includes some 150,000 clones, just under 80% detected once. Sequenced material: peripheral blood. The source of these receptors is an elderly woman with acute or convalescent COVID-19.

This chain's CDR3 is CASRPEVGVLTF. The DNA of the CDR3 is TGTGCCAGCAGGCCTGAGGTGGGCGTCCTGACTTTC. This chain connects TRBV12-3 or TRBV12-4 to TRBJ2-6; D not certain. The CDR3 runs to 12 residues. V lost 6 bases and J 12 bases, leaving 12 bases between the germline ends.

The chain carries TRBV5-6 and TRBJ1-2; TRBD1 aligns across 8 bases. Germline V gives CDR1 SGHDT, CDR2 YYEEEE. Trimming cost V 3 bases and J 2 bases; bases outside gene matches: 0. The CDR3 covers 13 residues. CDR3 DNA: TGTGCCAGCAGCTCAGGGGGCAACTATGGCTACACCTTC. Translation gives CASSSGGNYGYTF.

V usage is TRBV11-2 and J usage is TRBJ2-7; D is perhaps TRBD2 (6 bases). The CDR3 runs 14 residues. Trimming cost V 6 bases and J 4 bases, with 16 bases left between them. Germline assignment: CDR1 SGHAT and CDR2 FQNNGV. CDR3 sequence (DNA): TGTGCCAGCAGGGATGAGGGACTCCCTTACGAGCAGTACTTC. It codes for CASRDEGLPYEQYF.

This clone was counted a single time. The chain uses TRBV3-1 (or the pseudogene TRBV3-2) and TRBJ1-3; no reliable D call. Germline V gives CDR1 LGHDT, CDR2 YNNKEL (reference sequence). The CDR3 is made up of 13 amino acids. V dropped 2 bases and J dropped 5 bases, with 7 bases sitting between them. CDR3 DNA: TGTGCCAGCAGCCAACTTACAAGAAACACCATATATTTT. Protein product: CASSQLTRNTIYF.

This clone has a handful of counts. V gene TRBV27 combines with J gene TRBJ1-1, with TRBD1 identical over 10 bases. The V and J ends lost 5 bases and 8 bases, in that order; junction bases with no gene match: 14. The CDR3 spans 16 residues. Germline V gives CDR1 MNHEY, CDR2 SMNVEV (reference sequence). Here the CDR3 DNA reads TGTGCCAGCAGTCCTCCGCCGGGACAGGGGACGTCCGAAGCTTTCTTT. The encoded protein is CASSPPPGQGTSEAFF.

The CDR3 coding sequence is TGCGCCAGCAGCCAATCTTTGGGGACAGGGGGTTACGAGCAGTACTTC. It encodes CASSQSLGTGGYEQYF. V is TRBV4-1 and J is TRBJ2-7; 11 bases are shared with TRBD1. Unmatched junction bases numbered 7, after V lost 2 bases and J lost 4 bases. Germline V gene data show CDR1 as MGHRA and CDR2 as YSYEKL. The CDR3 is 16 amino acids.

The chain links TRBV30 to TRBJ1-5; D gene unclear. Trimming pared 2 bases from V and 5 bases from J, leaving 10 bases between. This CDR3 has 13 amino acids. The germline V gene encodes CDR1 GTSNPN and CDR2 SVGIG (reference sequence). The CDR3 region is CAWSSGIDQPQHF. CDR3 in DNA: TGTGCCTGGAGTTCCGGGATCGATCAGCCCCAGCATTTT.

This clone was recorded a few times. The rearrangement joins TRBV12-3 or TRBV12-4 to TRBJ2-5; D may be TRBD2 (5 bases). Between the trimmed V and J ends, which lost 8 bases and 8 bases, there was a span of 15 bases. This CDR3 is 12 amino acids long. CDR3 coding DNA: TGTGCCAGCCGGGGTCGGGGATTAACCCAGTACTTC. Protein product: CASRGRGLTQYF.

Here the CDR3 DNA reads TGTGCCAGCAGCGGGGGCATCAGGATGAACTATGGCTACACCTTC. It specifies CASSGGIRMNYGYTF. The J gene is TRBJ1-2, the V gene TRBV3-1 (or the pseudogene TRBV3-2), with TRBD1 as a possible D gene (6 bases). The CDR3 covers 15 residues. Trimming shortened V by 5 bases and J by 2 bases, and 15 bases separated the two germline ends. CDR1 LGHDT and CDR2 YNNKEL come from the germline V gene (reference sequence).

This chain uses TRBV19 with TRBJ1-2; no clear D. V lost 6 bases and J lost 4, with 6 bases in between. Looked up from germline, CDR1 is LNHDA and CDR2 is SQIVND (reference sequence). This CDR3 has 11 residues. CDR3 sequence reads: CASSTAYGYTF. CDR3 nucleotides: TGTGCCAGTAGCACTGCCTATGGCTACACCTTC. Drawing the rest from reference TRBV19 and TRBJ1-2, the complete variable domain is DGGITQSPKYLFRKEGQNVTLSCEQNLNHDAMYWYRQDPGQGLRLIYYSQIVNDFQKGDIAEGYSVSREKKESFPLTVTSAQKNPTAFYLCASSTAYGYTFGSGTRLTVV.

As for this clone: At one end, the junction sequence differs from germline, possibly due to a read error. The gene calls are TRBV19 and TRBJ2-1; tentatively, D is TRBD2 (7 bases). This CDR3 contains 13 residues. From germline, CDR1 is LNHDA and CDR2 SQIVND (reference sequence). CDR3 amino acids: CASSIGGVYEQFF. In DNA form, the CDR3 reads TGTGCCAGTAGCATAGGGGGGGTGTACGAGCAGTTCTTC.

Turning to this clone: The junction departs from the called germline gene at one end, perhaps through a read error. The chain recombines TRBV27 with TRBJ1-5, with TRBD1 identical over 8 bases. This CDR3 has 15 residues. Germline values: CDR1 MNHEY, CDR2 SMNVEV (reference sequence). This CDR3 reads CATSRTGNSNQPQHF. Written as DNA, the CDR3 is TGTGCCACCAGTCGGACAGGGAATAGCAATCAGCCCCAGCATTTT.

The rearrangement joins TRBV3-1 (or the pseudogene TRBV3-2) to TRBJ2-1; 7 bases line up with TRBD2. This CDR3 is built from 15 residues. The germline gives CDR1 LGHDT, CDR2 YNNKEL (reference sequence). Trimming took 4 bases from V and 7 from J; bases not matched to a gene: 10. The CDR3, as DNA: TGTGCCAGCAGCCGGGGGGGATTGAGGAAGAATGAGCAGTTCTTC. This codes for CASSRGGLRKNEQFF.

This chain connects TRBV5-4 to TRBJ2-7; possible D gene TRBD2, 6 bases. CDR1 SGHNT and CDR2 YYREEE come from the germline V gene (reference sequence). Trimming pared 4 bases from V and 13 bases from J, leaving 21 bases between. CDR3 size: 13 residues. CDR3 DNA sequence: TGTGCCAGCAGCCATCCCGTTTTGGGGGGTCTCTACTTC. Encoded protein: CASSHPVLGGLYF.

Note on this clone: This CDR3 is also generated by other DNA sequences in the sample. J is TRBJ2-7 and V is TRBV5-1; D call uncertain. V gave up 0 bases and J gave up 0 bases, with 7 bases separating them. CDR1 and CDR2 (germline): SGHRS, YFSETQ. The CDR3 is made up of 14 amino acids. The CDR3 sequence: CASSLGGTSYEQYF. The CDR3 nucleotides are TGCGCCAGCAGCTTGGGAGGCACCTCCTACGAGCAGTACTTC.

The chain links TRBV2 to TRBJ1-4; TRBD1 is a possible D gene (5 bases). The CDR3 is 13 amino acids. CDR1 is SNHLY and CDR2 is FYNNEI in the germline V gene. V dropped 7 bases and J dropped 8 bases, with 14 bases sitting between them. CDR3 nucleotides: TGTGCCAGCATCAGGGAAGTCAGGGAAAAACTGTTTTTT. Residues: CASIREVREKLFF.

A single count supports this clone. V gene TRBV5-1 combines with J gene TRBJ2-3; D call uncertain. The CDR3 extends over 15 amino acids. V dropped 1 base and J dropped 0 bases, with 9 bases sitting between them. Germline V CDR1 and CDR2: SGHRS, YFSETQ. The CDR3 DNA is TGCGCCAGCAGCTTGTCACAACCTAGCACAGATACGCAGTATTTT. As protein: CASSLSQPSTDTQYF.